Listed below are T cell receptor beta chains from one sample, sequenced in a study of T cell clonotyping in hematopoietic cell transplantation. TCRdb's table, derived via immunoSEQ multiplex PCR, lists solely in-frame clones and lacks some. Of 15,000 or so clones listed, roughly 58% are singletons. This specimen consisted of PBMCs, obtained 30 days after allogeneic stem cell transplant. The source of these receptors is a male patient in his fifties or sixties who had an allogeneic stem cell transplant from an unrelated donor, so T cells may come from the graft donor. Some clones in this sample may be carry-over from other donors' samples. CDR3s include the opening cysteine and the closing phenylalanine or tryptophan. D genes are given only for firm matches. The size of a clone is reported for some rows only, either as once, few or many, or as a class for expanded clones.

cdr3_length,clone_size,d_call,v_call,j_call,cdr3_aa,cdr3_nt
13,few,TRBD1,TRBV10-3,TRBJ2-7,CATGQGASYEQYF,TGTGCCACCGGACAGGGAGCCTCCTACGAGCAGTACTTC
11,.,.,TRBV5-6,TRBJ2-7,CASSQNYEQYF,TGTGCCAGCAGCCAAAATTACGAGCAGTACTTC
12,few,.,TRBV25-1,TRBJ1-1,CASSGGRFEAFF,TGTGCCAGCAGTGGGGGACGGTTTGAAGCTTTCTTT
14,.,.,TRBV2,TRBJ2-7,CASRIGAVTYEQYF,TGTGCCAGCAGAATCGGCGCGGTCACCTACGAGCAGTACTTC
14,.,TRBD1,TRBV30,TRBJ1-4,CAWSVTGAVEKLFF,TGTGCCTGGAGTGTGACAGGGGCGGTAGAAAAACTGTTTTTT
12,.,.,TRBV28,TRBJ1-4,CASSLSLRTLFF,TGTGCCAGCAGCTTATCACTCCGTACCCTGTTTTTT
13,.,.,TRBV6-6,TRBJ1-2,CASYRVGIYGYTF,TGTGCCAGTTACAGGGTCGGGATCTATGGCTACACCTTC
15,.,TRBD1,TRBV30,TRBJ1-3,CAWSEDREARNTIYF,TGTGCCTGGAGTGAGGACAGGGAAGCTCGAAACACCATATATTTT
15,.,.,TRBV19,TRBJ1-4,CASSPRDSANEKLFF,TGTGCCAGTAGTCCAAGGGATAGTGCTAATGAAAAACTGTTTTTT
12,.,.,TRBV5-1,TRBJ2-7,CASRRDSYEQYF,TGCGCCAGTAGGAGGGATTCCTACGAGCAGTACTTC
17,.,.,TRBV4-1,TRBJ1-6,CASSQVTLPMMTSPLHF,TGCGCCAGCAGCCAGGTGACCCTACCCATGATGACTTCACCCCTCCACTTT
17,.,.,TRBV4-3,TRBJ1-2,CASSPLSTLSMVSGYTF,TGCGCCAGCAGCCCCTTAAGCACACTTTCTATGGTTAGCGGCTACACCTTC
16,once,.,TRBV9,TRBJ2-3,CASSVVGGFLTDTQYF,TGTGCCAGCAGCGTAGTGGGGGGTTTCCTCACAGATACGCAGTATTTT
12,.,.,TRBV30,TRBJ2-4,CAWSFDREVQYF,TGTGCCTGGAGTTTTGACAGGGAGGTTCAGTACTTC
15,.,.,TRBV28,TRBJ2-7,CASRRDRRSSYEQYF,TGTGCCAGCAGACGCGACAGGCGGAGCTCCTACGAGCAGTACTTC
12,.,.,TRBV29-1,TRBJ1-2,CSVDPGSVGYTF,TGCAGCGTTGATCCAGGGTCCGTAGGCTACACCTTC
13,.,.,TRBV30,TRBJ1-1,CAWGRQLHTEAFF,TGTGCCTGGGGACGACAGTTGCACACTGAAGCTTTCTTT
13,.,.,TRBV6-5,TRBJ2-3,CASALDSTDTQYF,TGTGCCAGCGCCCTGGACAGCACAGATACGCAGTATTTT
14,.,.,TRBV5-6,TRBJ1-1,CASSAYNLNTEAFF,TGTGCCAGCAGCGCCTACAACTTGAACACTGAAGCTTTCTTT
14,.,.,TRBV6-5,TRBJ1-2,CASKEPGPNYGYTF,TGTGCCAGCAAAGAACCGGGACCAAACTACGGCTACACCTTC
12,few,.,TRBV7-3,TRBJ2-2,CASSLGPGELFF,TGTGCCAGCAGCTTAGGTCCCGGGGAGCTGTTTTTT
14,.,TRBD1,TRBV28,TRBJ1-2,CAIIPGQGNYGYTF,TGTGCCATCATACCGGGACAGGGGAACTATGGCTACACCTTC
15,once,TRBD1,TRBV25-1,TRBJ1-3,CASGRDRSNGNTIYF,TGTGCCAGTGGCCGGGACAGGTCTAATGGAAACACCATATATTTT
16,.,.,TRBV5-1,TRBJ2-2,CASSLDGSSNTGELFF,TGCGCCAGCAGCTTGGATGGCAGCTCGAACACCGGGGAGCTGTTTTTT
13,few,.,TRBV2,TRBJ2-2,CASSWENTGELFF,TGTGCCAGCAGTTGGGAGAACACCGGGGAGCTGTTTTTT
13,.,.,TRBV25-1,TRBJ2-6,CASSEAGANVLTF,TGTGCCAGCAGTGAAGCTGGGGCCAACGTCCTGACTTTC
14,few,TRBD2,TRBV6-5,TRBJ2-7,CASLRSSGSYEQYF,TGTGCCAGCCTCCGATCTAGCGGGAGCTACGAGCAGTACTTC
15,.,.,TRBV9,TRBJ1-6,CASSIRQDHNSPLHF,TGTGCCAGCAGCATACGACAGGACCATAATTCACCCCTCCACTTT
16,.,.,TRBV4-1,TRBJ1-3,CASSPLETGTGNTIYF,TGCGCCAGCAGCCCTCTTGAGACAGGTACCGGAAACACCATATATTTT
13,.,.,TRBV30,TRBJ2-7,CAWSWSPPYEQYF,TGTGCCTGGAGTTGGTCCCCACCCTACGAGCAGTACTTC
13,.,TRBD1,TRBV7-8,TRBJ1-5,CASTQTGRQPQHF,TGTGCCAGCACCCAGACAGGGCGGCAGCCCCAGCATTTT
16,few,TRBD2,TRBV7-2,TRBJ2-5,CASSARTSSNQETQYF,TGTGCCAGCAGCGCAAGGACTAGCTCCAACCAAGAGACCCAGTACTTC
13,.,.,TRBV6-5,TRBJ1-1,CASSYNRAPEALF,TGTGCCAGCAGTTACAATAGGGCTCCTGAAGCTCTCTTT
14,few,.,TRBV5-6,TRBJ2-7,CASSLGRGFYEQYF,TGTGCCAGCAGCTTGGGGAGGGGCTTCTACGAGCAGTACTTC
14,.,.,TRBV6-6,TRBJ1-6,CASNTGSQGSPLHF,TGTGCCAGCAACACAGGGAGCCAAGGTTCACCCCTCCACTTT
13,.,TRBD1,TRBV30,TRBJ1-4,CAWSRGRGEKLFF,TGTGCCTGGAGTAGGGGGCGAGGTGAAAAACTGTTTTTT
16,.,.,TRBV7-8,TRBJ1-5,CASSLSSAQANQPQHF,TGTGCCAGCAGCTTAAGCTCCGCTCAGGCCAATCAGCCCCAGCATTTT
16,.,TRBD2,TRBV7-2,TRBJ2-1,CASSPYGASGSNEQFF,TGTGCCAGCAGCCCCTACGGGGCTAGCGGGAGTAATGAGCAGTTCTTC
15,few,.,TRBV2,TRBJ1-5,CASLETGYSNQPQHF,TGTGCCAGCTTGGAAACAGGATATAGCAATCAGCCCCAGCATTTT
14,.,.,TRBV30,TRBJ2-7,CAWMPFDGSYEQYF,TGTGCCTGGATGCCCTTTGACGGCTCCTACGAGCAGTACTTC
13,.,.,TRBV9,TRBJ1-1,CASSAAPGSKRVF,TGTGCCAGCAGCGCCGCTCCGGGCTCTAAGAGGGTCTTT
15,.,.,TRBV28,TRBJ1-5,CASSIGGAGNQPQHF,TGTGCCAGCAGCATAGGTGGGGCAGGGAATCAGCCCCAGCATTTT
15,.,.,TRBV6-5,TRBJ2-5,CASSYVRGRGETQYF,TGTGCCAGCAGTTACGTCCGGGGGCGCGGGGAGACCCAGTACTTC
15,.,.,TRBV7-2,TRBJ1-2,CASSLADRLDYGYIF,TGTGCCAGCAGCTTAGCCGACCGTCTCGACTATGGCTACATCTTC
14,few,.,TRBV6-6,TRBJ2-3,CASRLSGSGDTQYF,TGTGCCAGCAGACTGTCTGGTAGCGGAGATACGCAGTATTTT
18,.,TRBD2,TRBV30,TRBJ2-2,CAWRDTRLAVANTGELFF,TGTGCCTGGAGAGATACGCGCCTAGCGGTTGCGAACACCGGGGAGCTGTTTTTT
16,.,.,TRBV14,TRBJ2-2,CASSLLGTANTGELFF,TGTGCCAGCAGCCTATTAGGGACTGCGAACACCGGGGAGCTGTTTTTT
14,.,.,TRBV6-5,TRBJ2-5,CASSYLAGEETQYF,TGTGCCAGCAGTTACTTGGCAGGGGAAGAGACCCAGTACTTC
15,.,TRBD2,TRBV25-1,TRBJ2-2,CASGIAGSNTGELFF,TGTGCCAGCGGAATAGCGGGCTCAAACACCGGGGAGCTGTTTTTT